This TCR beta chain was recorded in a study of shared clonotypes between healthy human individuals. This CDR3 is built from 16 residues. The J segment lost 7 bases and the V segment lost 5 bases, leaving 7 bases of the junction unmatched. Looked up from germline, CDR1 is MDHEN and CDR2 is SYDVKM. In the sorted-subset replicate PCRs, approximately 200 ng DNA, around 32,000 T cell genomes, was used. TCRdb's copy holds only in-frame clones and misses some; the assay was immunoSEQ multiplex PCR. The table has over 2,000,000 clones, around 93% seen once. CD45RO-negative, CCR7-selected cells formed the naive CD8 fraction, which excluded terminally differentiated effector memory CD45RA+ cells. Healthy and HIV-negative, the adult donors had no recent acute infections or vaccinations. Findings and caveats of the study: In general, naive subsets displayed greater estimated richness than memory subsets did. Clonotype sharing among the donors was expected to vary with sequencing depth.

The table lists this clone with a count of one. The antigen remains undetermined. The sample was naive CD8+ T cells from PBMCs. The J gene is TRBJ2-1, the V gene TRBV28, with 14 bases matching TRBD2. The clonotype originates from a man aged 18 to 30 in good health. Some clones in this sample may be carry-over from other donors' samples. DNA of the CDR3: TGTGCCAGCAGTCTCGGGGGACTAGCGGGAGAGAATGAGCAGTTCTTC. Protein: CASSLGGLAGENEQFF.